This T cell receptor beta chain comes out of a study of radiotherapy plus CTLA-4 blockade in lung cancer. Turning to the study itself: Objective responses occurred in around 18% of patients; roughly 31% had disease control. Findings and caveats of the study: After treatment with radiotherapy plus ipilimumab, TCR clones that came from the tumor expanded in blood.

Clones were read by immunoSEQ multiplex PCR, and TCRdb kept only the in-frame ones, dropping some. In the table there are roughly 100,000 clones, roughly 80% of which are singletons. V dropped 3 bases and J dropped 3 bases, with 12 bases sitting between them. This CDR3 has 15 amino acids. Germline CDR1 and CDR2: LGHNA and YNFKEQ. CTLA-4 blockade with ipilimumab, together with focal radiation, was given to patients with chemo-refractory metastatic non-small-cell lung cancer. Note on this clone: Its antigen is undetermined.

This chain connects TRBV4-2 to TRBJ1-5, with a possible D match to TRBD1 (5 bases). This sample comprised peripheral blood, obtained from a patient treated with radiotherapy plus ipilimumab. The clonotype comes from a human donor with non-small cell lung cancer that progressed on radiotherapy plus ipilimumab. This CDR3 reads CASSQGTSNNQPQHF. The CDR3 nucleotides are TGTGCCAGCAGCCAGGGGACGAGCAACAATCAGCCCCAGCATTTT.